The 29 T cell receptor beta chains below all came from one sample that was sequenced in a study of blood T cell repertoires in COVID-19. The data were produced by immunoSEQ multiplex PCR, yet TCRdb's version contains in-frame clones alone and is incomplete. The sample lists roughly 320,000 clones; 70% to 90% were seen once. The sequenced sample consisted of peripheral blood. All receptors derive from a man in his 70s with acute or convalescent COVID-19.

This clone has more than one count but fewer than ten. The chain combines TRBV28 with TRBJ2-7; 9 bases map to TRBD1. This CDR3 region has 14 residues. Germline CDR1 MDHEN, CDR2 SYDVKM. With 8 bases clipped from V and 5 bases from J, the junction kept 10 bases outside the gene matches. As DNA, the CDR3 is TGTGCCAGCGGGGGGACAGGGCGTTACCACGAGCAGTACTTC. It codes for CASGGTGRYHEQYF.

The chain's CDR3 is CASSLRQLAGNEQFF. DNA of the CDR3: TGTGCCAGCAGCTTAAGACAACTAGCGGGCAATGAGCAGTTCTTC. This chain links TRBV7-2 with TRBJ2-1; the match to TRBD2 covers 9 bases. The germline gives CDR1 SGHTA, CDR2 FQGNSA. The J segment lost 6 bases and the V segment lost 2 bases, leaving 5 bases of the junction unmatched. CDR3 length: 15 residues.

This clone came up once. The same CDR3 also results from other DNA sequences found in this sample. The V call is TRBV18, the J call TRBJ2-7; the D is unclear. Trimming pared 3 bases from V and 3 bases from J, leaving 9 bases between. CDR3 size: 13 residues. Germline V CDR1 and CDR2: KGHSH, LQKENI. The CDR3 protein is CASSPSRDYEQYF. The CDR3 DNA sequence: TGTGCCAGCTCACCCTCACGAGACTACGAGCAGTACTTC.

The CDR3 protein is CASSEQGAGNTIYF. CDR3 nucleotides: TGTGCCAGCAGTGAACAGGGGGCTGGAAACACCATATATTTT. The chain recombines TRBV6-1 with TRBJ1-3, with 7 bases lining up with TRBD1. Germline V gene lookup returns CDR1 MNHNS and CDR2 SASEGT. Trimming cost V 2 bases and J 2 bases; bases outside gene matches: 0. CDR3 length: 14 residues.

This chain uses TRBV5-1 with TRBJ2-1; 13 bases are shared with TRBD2. V lost 0 bases and J lost 13; bases outside the gene matches: 7. CDR3 length: 15 residues. Germline-derived CDR1 and CDR2 are SGHRS and YFSETQ. In nucleotides, the CDR3 is TGCGCCAGCAGCTTGGGGAGACTAGCGGGAGGAGGTCAGTTCTTC. This translates into CASSLGRLAGGGQFF.

Of note for this clone: Other DNA sequences in this specimen translate into the identical CDR3. In DNA, the CDR3 is TGCGCCAGCAGCCCGGAGTCTGGAAACACCATATATTTT. It is translated as CASSPESGNTIYF. J is TRBJ1-3 and V is TRBV5-1; D is ambiguous. Germline V gives CDR1 SGHRS, CDR2 YFSETQ. The CDR3 length is 13 residues. The V gene lost 4 bases and the J gene lost 1 base, with 6 bases spanning the gap.

In its sample, this clone was seen a few times. The chain links TRBV19 to TRBJ2-7, with a weak D call TRBD1 (6 bases). The V gene's germline CDR1 is LNHDA and CDR2 SQIVND (reference sequence). The CDR3 contains 13 residues. The V end lost 5 bases, the J end lost 2 bases, and 10 bases lay between the germline ends. CDR3 in amino acids: CASSVGQTYEQYF. Here the CDR3 DNA reads TGTGCCAGTAGTGTAGGACAGACCTACGAGCAGTACTTC.

The rearrangement uses TRBV27 and TRBJ1-6; 9 bases align to TRBD1. V trimming: 3 bases; J trimming: 7 bases; junction bases outside the gene matches: 1. The CDR3 loop spans 14 amino acids. Germline CDR1 reads MNHEY; CDR2 reads SMNVEV (reference sequence). In DNA, the CDR3 is TGTGCCAGCAGTTTTGGACAGGGGAATTCACCCCTCCACTTT. Translating it yields CASSFGQGNSPLHF.

V gene TRBV11-1 combines with J gene TRBJ2-7; 8 positions agree with TRBD1. Germline V gene sequence: CDR1 SGHAT, CDR2 FQDESV (reference sequence). V gave up 5 bases and J gave up 6 bases; unmatched junction bases: 9. This CDR3 has 14 amino acids. CDR3: CASSTRTGSGEQYF. CDR3 coding DNA: TGTGCCAGCAGCACCAGGACAGGGTCGGGCGAGCAGTACTTC.

The CDR3, as DNA: TGTGCCAGCAGCCTACCAACAGATCACAATGAGCAGTTCTTC. Its translation is CASSLPTDHNEQFF. V gene TRBV3-1 (or the pseudogene TRBV3-2) combines with J gene TRBJ2-1, with D uncertain. The CDR3 covers 14 residues. V was trimmed by 4 bases and J by 5 bases, leaving 12 bases between them. CDR1 is LGHDT and CDR2 is YNNKEL in the germline V gene (reference sequence).

The chain employs TRBV27 and TRBJ2-7; D is undetermined. Germline CDR1 reads MNHEY; CDR2 reads SMNVEV (reference sequence). This CDR3 comprises 14 residues. Trimming removed 4 bases from V and 1 base from J, with 11 bases in between. The CDR3 is CASSYSYSSYEQYF. DNA for the CDR3: TGTGCCAGCAGTTATTCTTATAGTTCCTACGAGCAGTACTTC.

This chain connects TRBV30 to TRBJ1-4; 8 bases map to TRBD1. CDR3 size: 18 residues. From germline, CDR1 is GTSNPN and CDR2 SVGIG (reference sequence). Germline trimming cut 0 bases from V and 7 bases from J; bases unmatched to any gene: 16. The DNA of the CDR3 is TGTGCCTGGAGTGTACAAGGGACAGGCAATTTGTTATTTGAAAAACTGTTTTTT. It is translated as CAWSVQGTGNLLFEKLFF.

This clone was seen only a few times. This rearrangement joins TRBV7-2 to TRBJ2-1; 8 nucleotides line up with TRBD2. Germline-derived CDR1 and CDR2 are SGHTA and FQGNSA. CDR3 length: 15 amino acids. The junction had 11 bases not matched to a gene; V was cut back by 5 bases and J by 8 bases. The CDR3 nucleotides read TGTGCCAGCAGCAGAAGCGGGACTAGTAGGTATGAGCAGTTCTTC. Encoded protein: CASSRSGTSRYEQFF.

The chain uses TRBV19 and TRBJ1-5; D possibly corresponds to TRBD1 (5 bases). CDR1 and CDR2 from the germline V gene are LNHDA and SQIVND (reference sequence). This CDR3 is 16 amino acids long. V lost 5 bases and J lost 4, with 18 bases in between. The CDR3 spells CASSLGSGNRNQPQHF. CDR3 bases: TGTGCCAGTAGTTTGGGATCAGGGAATCGGAATCAGCCCCAGCATTTT.

This clone was seen more than once but under ten times. The J gene is TRBJ2-2, the V gene TRBV7-2; 10 bases agree with TRBD2. The CDR3 consists of 16 residues. The V segment lost 4 bases and the J segment 1 base; nucleotides outside the gene matches: 3. Germline CDR1 is SGHTA and CDR2 is FQGNSA. The CDR3 DNA reads TGTGCCAGCAGCTCCAGACTAGCGGGGAACACCGGGGAGCTGTTTTTT. Translation gives CASSSRLAGNTGELFF.

This rearrangement joins TRBV6-1 to TRBJ1-1; D unresolved. This CDR3 has 17 residues. V dropped 0 bases and J dropped 2 bases, with 16 bases sitting between them. CDR1 and CDR2 from the germline V gene are MNHNS and SASEGT. CDR3 sequence reads: CASSEAGWANANTEAFF. CDR3 sequence (DNA): TGTGCCAGCAGTGAAGCTGGTTGGGCTAATGCCAACACTGAAGCTTTCTTT.

This chain links TRBV28 with TRBJ1-6; the match to TRBD1 covers 7 bases. The CDR3 contains 13 residues. V was pared by 6 bases and J by 11 bases, with 7 bases of the junction left unmatched. Germline CDR1 is MDHEN and CDR2 is SYDVKM. The CDR3 sequence is CASRPQGPPPLHF. CDR3 bases: TGTGCCAGCAGGCCACAGGGGCCGCCACCCCTCCACTTT.

V usage is TRBV28 and J usage is TRBJ1-5; 11 nucleotides match TRBD1. Unmatched junction bases numbered 12, after V lost 2 bases and J lost 6 bases. Germline V gives CDR1 MDHEN, CDR2 SYDVKM. The CDR3 is made up of 18 amino acids. The CDR3 loop reads CASSLARGQGGPPQPQHF. The CDR3 coding sequence is TGTGCCAGCAGTTTAGCCCGGGGACAGGGGGGTCCCCCTCAGCCCCAGCATTTT.

This rearrangement joins TRBV5-1 to TRBJ2-1; 7 nucleotides align to TRBD2. Germline CDR1 and CDR2: SGHRS and YFSETQ. The CDR3 has 13 residues. After removal of 7 bases from V and 2 bases from J, the junction contained 3 bases not matched to a gene. CDR3 DNA: TGCGCCAGCGGACTAGATCCCTACAATGAGCAGTTCTTC. This codes for CASGLDPYNEQFF.

The chain recombines TRBV24-1 with TRBJ2-1; tentatively, D is TRBD2 (6 bases). CDR1 and CDR2 from the germline V gene are KGHDR and SFDVKD. This CDR3 comprises 13 residues. V lost 1 base to trimming and J lost 10 bases, with 10 bases between them. CDR3 nucleotides: TGTGCCACCAGTGATTTTGGGGGGACCGAGCAGTTCTTC. Translation gives CATSDFGGTEQFF.

About this clone: The junction and the germline gene differ at one end; a read error may be behind it. This rearrangement joins TRBV18 to TRBJ2-3, with 12 bases aligning to TRBD2. CDR3 length equals 15 residues. CDR1 and CDR2 (germline): KGHSH, LQKENI. This CDR3 reads CASSPTSGSTDTQYF. The DNA for the CDR3 is TGTGCCAGCTCACCGACTAGCGGGAGCACGGATACGCAGTATTTT.

This clone appeared once. The rearrangement links TRBV28 to TRBJ1-5; 9 bases are shared with TRBD1. Germline V lookup: CDR1 MDHEN, CDR2 SYDVKM. The CDR3 is made up of 18 amino acids. Unmatched junction bases numbered 10, after V lost 2 bases and J lost 2 bases. The CDR3 DNA sequence: TGTGCCAGCAGTTTAGGGACAGGGAAAGGTTATGGCAATCAGCCCCAGCATTTT. Translated, it gives CASSLGTGKGYGNQPQHF.

This clone was seen a single time. This sequence joins TRBV5-1 and TRBJ2-2; D perhaps matches TRBD2 (6 bases). The CDR3 is made up of 17 amino acids. With 0 bases removed from V and 2 bases from J, the gap between germline ends came to 14 bases. Germline-derived CDR1 and CDR2 are SGHRS and YFSETQ. Here the CDR3 reads CASSLDDVAVNTGELFF. CDR3 in DNA: TGCGCCAGCAGCTTGGATGATGTAGCGGTAAACACCGGGGAGCTGTTTTTT.

V usage is TRBV5-8 and J usage is TRBJ1-1; maybe TRBD1 (6 bases). The ends were cut back, 6 bases at V and 5 bases at J, with 23 bases in the middle. The CDR3 consists of 16 residues. CDR1 and CDR2 (germline): SGHTS, YDEGEE. The CDR3 nucleotides read TGTGCCAGCAACCTGCTCGGTGGCAGGGGAGAAACTGAAGCTTTCTTT. This gives the protein CASNLLGGRGETEAFF.

The J gene is TRBJ2-7, the V gene TRBV6-2 or TRBV6-3; 10 bases fit TRBD2. The V and J ends lost 4 bases and 2 bases, in that order; junction bases with no gene match: 2. This CDR3 comprises 14 residues. Per germline, CDR1 MNHEY and CDR2 SVGEGT. CDR3 amino acids: CASSLAGGTYEQYF. CDR3 coding DNA: TGTGCCAGCAGTTTAGCGGGGGGTACCTACGAGCAGTACTTC.

This clone came up once. The V call is TRBV9, the J call TRBJ2-1; 9 nucleotides line up with TRBD2. The CDR3 length is 15 residues. The junction had 3 bases not matched to a gene; V was cut back by 1 base and J by 4 bases. CDR1 is SGDLS, CDR2 YYNGEE, per germline. The DNA of the CDR3 is TGTGCCAGCAGCGTAATGACTAGCGGTTACAATGAGCAGTTCTTC. Translated: CASSVMTSGYNEQFF.

The chain recombines TRBV7-2 with TRBJ2-6; tentatively, D is TRBD1 (6 bases). Trimming removed 3 bases at V and 5 bases at J, with 8 bases between. From germline, CDR1 is SGHTA and CDR2 FQGNSA. This CDR3 comprises 14 residues. The DNA for the CDR3 is TGTGCCAGCAGCTTTGGACAGCGGGCCAACGTCCTGACTTTC. This gives the protein CASSFGQRANVLTF.

In this sample, this clone turned up once. J is TRBJ2-1 and V is TRBV18, with 7 positions matching TRBD1. This CDR3 has 14 amino acids. V lost 3 bases and J lost 6; bases outside the gene matches: 5. Germline V gene lookup returns CDR1 KGHSH and CDR2 LQKENI. The CDR3 nucleotides read TGTGCCAGCTCACCGATGGGACAGTCCAATGAGCAGTTCTTC. It translates to CASSPMGQSNEQFF.

The chain recombines TRBV2 with TRBJ2-3, with 9 bases lining up with TRBD2. The germline gives CDR1 SNHLY, CDR2 FYNNEI. The V segment lost 4 bases and the J segment 6 bases; nucleotides outside the gene matches: 5. The CDR3 runs 14 residues. The CDR3 here is CASSGAGGVDTQYF. The CDR3 DNA reads as TGTGCCAGCAGTGGGGCGGGAGGGGTGGATACGCAGTATTTT. Full variable domain (rest looked up from reference TRBV2 and TRBJ2-3): EPEVTQTPSHQVTQMGQEVILRCVPISNHLYFYWYRQILGQKVEFLVSFYNNEISEKSEIFDDQFSVERPDGSNFTLKIRSTKLEDSAMYFCASSGAGGVDTQYFGPGTRLTVL.